This TCR beta chain was found in a study of blood T cells in healthy people across ages. For the second PCR, which ran for roughly 6 to 12 cycles, a sample-barcoded 5' primer and a J-beta primer mix were used. The template-switch adaptor was a 5' adaptor with 12 random nucleotides. It tagged each cDNA molecule. MiXCR, run by TCRdb on the 5' RACE reads, gives a single entry per CDR3 protein. The table has 350,000 to 450,000 distinct CDR3 sequences, approximately 47% seen once. This clonotype was seen a few times. Its antigen remains unknown. Being one base from a much bigger clone, this may be a read error. Between the trimmed V and J ends, which lost 4 bases and 6 bases, there was a span of 16 bases. Germline lookup yields CDR1 SGHRS and CDR2 YFSETQ. The CDR3 totals 14 residues. Study-wide results and limits: Diversity estimates from one million T cells were considered underestimates.

Peripheral blood, ten milliliters per donor, was collected. Material for sequencing was blood. This TCR was recovered from a man in his sixties in good health. The chain uses TRBV5-1 and TRBJ1-2, with a weak D call TRBD1 (6 bases). Here the CDR3 DNA reads TGCGCCAGCAGCGTGGAAGGCAGGGGAGATGGCTACACCTTC. Translated: CASSVEGRGDGYTF.